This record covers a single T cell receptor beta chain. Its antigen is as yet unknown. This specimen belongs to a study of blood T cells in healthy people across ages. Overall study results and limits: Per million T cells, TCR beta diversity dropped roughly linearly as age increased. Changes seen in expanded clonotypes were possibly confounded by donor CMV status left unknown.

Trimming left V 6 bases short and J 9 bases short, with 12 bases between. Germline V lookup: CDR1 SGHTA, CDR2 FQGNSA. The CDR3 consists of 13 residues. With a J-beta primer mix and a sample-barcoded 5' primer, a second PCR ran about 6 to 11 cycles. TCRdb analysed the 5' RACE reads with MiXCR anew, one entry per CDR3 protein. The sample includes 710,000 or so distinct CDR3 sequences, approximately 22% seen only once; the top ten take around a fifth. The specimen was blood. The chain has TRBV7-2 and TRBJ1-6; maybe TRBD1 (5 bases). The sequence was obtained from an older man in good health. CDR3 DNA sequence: TGTGCCAGCAGGCGCGGGGGGGGTTCACCCCTCCACTTT. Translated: CASRRGGGSPLHF.